The subject of this entry is one T cell receptor beta chain. V gave up 7 bases and J gave up 4 bases, with 7 bases separating them. This CDR3 region has 11 residues. The germline V gene has CDR1 MNHNY and CDR2 SVGAGI (reference sequence). The repertoire was sequenced with immunoSEQ multiplex PCR; TCRdb's copy has only in-frame clones and lacks some. Of around 190,000 clones listed, around 83% are singletons. The sample originates from a study of blood T cell repertoires in COVID-19. Study-level information: Spain, Italy and the United States supplied samples that represented acute and convalescent COVID-19.

The specimen sequenced was peripheral blood. The source is a woman in her 70s with COVID-19, enrolled during active disease. The genes are TRBV6-6 and TRBJ1-2, with D unclear. CDR3 nucleotide sequence: TGTGCCAGCACCAGGCTCTATGGCTACACCTTC. Translated: CASTRLYGYTF.